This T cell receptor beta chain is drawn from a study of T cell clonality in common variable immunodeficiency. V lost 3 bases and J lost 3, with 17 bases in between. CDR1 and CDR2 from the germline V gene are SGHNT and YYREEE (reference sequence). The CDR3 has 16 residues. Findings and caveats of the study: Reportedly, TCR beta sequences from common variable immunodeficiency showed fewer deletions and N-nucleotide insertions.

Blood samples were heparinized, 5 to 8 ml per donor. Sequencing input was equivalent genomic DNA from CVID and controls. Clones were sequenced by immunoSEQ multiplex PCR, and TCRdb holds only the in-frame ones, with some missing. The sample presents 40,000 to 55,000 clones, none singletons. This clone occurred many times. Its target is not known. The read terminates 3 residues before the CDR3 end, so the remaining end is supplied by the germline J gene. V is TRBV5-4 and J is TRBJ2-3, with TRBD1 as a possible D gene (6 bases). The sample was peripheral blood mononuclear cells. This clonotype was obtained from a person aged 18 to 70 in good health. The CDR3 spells CASSSGQRINTDTQYF. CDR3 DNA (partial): TGTGCCAGCAGCTCCGGACAGCGAATTAATACAGATACG. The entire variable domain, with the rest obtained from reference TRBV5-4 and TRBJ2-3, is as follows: ETGVTQSPTHLIKTRGQQVTLRCSSQSGHNTVSWYQQALGQGPQFIFQYYREEENGRGNFPPRFSGLQFPNYSSELNVNALELDDSALYLCASSSGQRINTDTQYFGPGTRLTVL.